Included here is one TCR beta chain sequence, with context. What it binds is not known. The data originate from a study of spatial heterogeneity in lung cancer. About the research overall: Across tumor regions, counts of TCR transcripts showed a strong correlation with a T cell module score derived from matched bulk RNA-seq. Overall study results and limits: The recorded estimate of tumor T cell coverage is around 7% for alpha chains and about 14% for beta chains. Within tumors, counts of expanded alpha and beta TCRs tracked tumor mutation counts.

CDR1 SGHRS and CDR2 YFSETQ come from the germline V gene. V was pared by 2 bases and J by 2 bases, with 6 bases between. The CDR3 totals 13 residues. The sample's time point: sample taken at primary tumor resection. The donors, fewer than 95 patients with untreated early-stage non-small cell lung cancer, provided the samples. From tumor, nontumor lung or frozen PBMC, whole RNA was taken unsorted for sequencing. TCRdb called the 5' RACE reads again in MiXCR, with one record for every CDR3 protein. The sample records about 9,800 distinct CDR3 sequences, roughly half being singletons. The genes are TRBV5-1 and TRBJ2-3; D call uncertain. This TCR was recovered from a female donor with early-stage non-small cell lung cancer. Source: lung tumor tissue, taken at surgery. This chain's CDR3 is CASSFGDTDTQYF. For the CDR3, the DNA is TGCGCCAGCAGCTTTGGGGACACAGATACGCAGTATTTT. The variable domain in full, with the rest retrieved from reference TRBV5-1 and TRBJ2-3, is KAGVTQTPRYLIKTRGQQVTLSCSPISGHRSVSWYQQTPGQGLQFLFEYFSETQRNKGNFPGRFSGRQFSNSRSEMNVSTLELGDSALYLCASSFGDTDTQYFGPGTRLTVL.